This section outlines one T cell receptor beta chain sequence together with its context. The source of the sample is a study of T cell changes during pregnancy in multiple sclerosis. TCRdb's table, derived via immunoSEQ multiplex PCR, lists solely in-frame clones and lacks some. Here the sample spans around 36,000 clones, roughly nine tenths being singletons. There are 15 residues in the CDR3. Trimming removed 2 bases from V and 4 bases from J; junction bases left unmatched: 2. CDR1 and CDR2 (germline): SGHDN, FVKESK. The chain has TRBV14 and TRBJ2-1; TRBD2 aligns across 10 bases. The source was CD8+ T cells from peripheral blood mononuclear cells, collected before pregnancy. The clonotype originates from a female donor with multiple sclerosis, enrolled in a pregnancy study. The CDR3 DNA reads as TGTGCCAGCAGCCAACTAGCGGGAGCATACAATGAGCAGTTCTTC. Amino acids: CASSQLAGAYNEQFF.